This T cell receptor beta chain was sequenced for a study of blood T cell repertoires in COVID-19. Looking at the study overall: COVID-19 samples from acute and convalescent phases originated in the United States, Italy and Spain. Sample material is recorded as cDNA or gDNA derived from T cells, B-cell-depleted T cells, or PBMCs.

The CDR3 sequence is 13 residues long. V dropped 5 bases and J dropped 11; count of bases not matched to a gene: 7. Germline-derived CDR1 and CDR2 are MNHEY and SMNVEV (reference sequence). Original processing notes: Reference gene primer amplification gave nucleated cell count estimates. Data came from immunoSEQ multiplex PCR; TCRdb stores just in-frame clones and leaves some out. The D gene and trimming were derived from the DNA, and the V and J assignments and clone size from that table. Here the sample spans about 300,000 clones, more than 70% being singletons. This clone has only a few counts. Sequenced material: peripheral blood. This TCR was recovered from a woman in her 50s with acute or convalescent COVID-19. The gene calls are TRBV27 and TRBJ1-4; 8 nucleotides agree with TRBD1. DNA of the CDR3: TGTGCCAGCAGTCCGCGGACAGGGCAGAAACTGTTTTTT. Protein product: CASSPRTGQKLFF.